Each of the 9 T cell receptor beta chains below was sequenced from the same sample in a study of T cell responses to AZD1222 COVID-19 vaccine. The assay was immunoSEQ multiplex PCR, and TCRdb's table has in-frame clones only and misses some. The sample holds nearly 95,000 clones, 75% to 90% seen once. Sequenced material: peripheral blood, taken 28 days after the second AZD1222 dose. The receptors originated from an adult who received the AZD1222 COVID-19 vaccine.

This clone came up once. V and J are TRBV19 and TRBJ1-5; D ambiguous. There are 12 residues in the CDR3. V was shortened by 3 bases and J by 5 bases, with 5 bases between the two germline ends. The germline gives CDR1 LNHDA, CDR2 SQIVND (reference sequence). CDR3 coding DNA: TGTGCCAGTAGTATTCCGGATCAGCCCCAGCATTTT. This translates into CASSIPDQPQHF.

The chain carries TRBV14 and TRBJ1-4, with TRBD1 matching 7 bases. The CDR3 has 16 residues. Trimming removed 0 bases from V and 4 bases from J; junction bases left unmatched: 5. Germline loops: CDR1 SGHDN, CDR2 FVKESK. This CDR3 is CASSQDPGGGNEKLFF. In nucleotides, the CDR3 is TGTGCCAGCAGCCAAGACCCAGGGGGAGGTAATGAAAAACTGTTTTTT.

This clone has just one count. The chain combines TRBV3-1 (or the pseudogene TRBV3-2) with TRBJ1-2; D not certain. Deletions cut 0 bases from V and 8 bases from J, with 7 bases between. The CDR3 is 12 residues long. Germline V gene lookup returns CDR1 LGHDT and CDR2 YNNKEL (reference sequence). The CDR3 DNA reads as TGTGCCAGCAGCCAAGATGAGATAGGCTACACCTTC. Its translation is CASSQDEIGYTF.

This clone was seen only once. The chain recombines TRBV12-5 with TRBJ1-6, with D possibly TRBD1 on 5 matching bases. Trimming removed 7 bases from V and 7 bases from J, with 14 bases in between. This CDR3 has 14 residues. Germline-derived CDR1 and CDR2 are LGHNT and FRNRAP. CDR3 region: CASALTEPNSPLHF. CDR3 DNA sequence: TGTGCTAGTGCCCTGACAGAACCAAATTCACCCCTCCACTTT.

The CDR3 DNA reads TGTGCCAGCAGTTACAGGAGGGGTGGTCCCTATGGCTACACCTTC. Its protein is CASSYRRGGPYGYTF. The chain combines TRBV6-5 with TRBJ1-2; perhaps TRBD1 as D (5 bases). The CDR3 is 15 residues long. V was shortened by 2 bases and J by 4 bases, with 14 bases between the two germline ends. Germline CDR1 MNHEY, CDR2 SVGAGI.

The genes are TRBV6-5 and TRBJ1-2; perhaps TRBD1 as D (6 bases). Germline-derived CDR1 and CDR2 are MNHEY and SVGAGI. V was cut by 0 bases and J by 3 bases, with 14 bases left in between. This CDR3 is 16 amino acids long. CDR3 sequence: CASSYSGLGGDYGYTF. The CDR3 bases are TGTGCCAGCAGTTACTCAGGGCTGGGGGGCGACTATGGCTACACCTTC.

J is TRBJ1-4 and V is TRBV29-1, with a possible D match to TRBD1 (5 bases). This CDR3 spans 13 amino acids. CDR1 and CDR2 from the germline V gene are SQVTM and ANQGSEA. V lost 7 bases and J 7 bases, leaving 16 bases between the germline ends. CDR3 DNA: TGCAGCGCAACGGGGGGGTCGGTTGAAAAACTGTTTTTT. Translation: CSATGGSVEKLFF. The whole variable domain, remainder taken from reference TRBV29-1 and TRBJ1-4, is SAVISQKPSRDICQRGTSLTIQCQVDSQVTMMFWYRQQPGQSLTLIATANQGSEATYESGFVIDKFPISRPNLTFSTLTVSNMSPEDSSIYLCSATGGSVEKLFFGSGTQLSVL.

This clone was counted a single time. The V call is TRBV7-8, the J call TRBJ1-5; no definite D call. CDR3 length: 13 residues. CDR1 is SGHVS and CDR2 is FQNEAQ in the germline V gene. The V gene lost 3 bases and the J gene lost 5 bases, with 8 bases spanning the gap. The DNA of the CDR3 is TGTGCCAGCAGCTTTCGGTGGGATCAGCCCCAGCATTTT. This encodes CASSFRWDQPQHF.

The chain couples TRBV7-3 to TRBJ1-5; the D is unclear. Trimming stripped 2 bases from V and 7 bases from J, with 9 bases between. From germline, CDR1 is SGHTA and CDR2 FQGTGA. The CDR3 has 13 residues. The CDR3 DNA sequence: TGTGCCAGCAGCTTATCCCAAGGGCAGCCCCAGCATTTT. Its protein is CASSLSQGQPQHF. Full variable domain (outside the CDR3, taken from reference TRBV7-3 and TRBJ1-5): GAGVSQTPSNKVTEKGKYVELRCDPISGHTALYWYRQSLGQGPEFLIYFQGTGAADDSGLPNDRFFAVRPEGSVSTLKIQRTERGDSAVYLCASSLSQGQPQHFGDGTRLSIL.